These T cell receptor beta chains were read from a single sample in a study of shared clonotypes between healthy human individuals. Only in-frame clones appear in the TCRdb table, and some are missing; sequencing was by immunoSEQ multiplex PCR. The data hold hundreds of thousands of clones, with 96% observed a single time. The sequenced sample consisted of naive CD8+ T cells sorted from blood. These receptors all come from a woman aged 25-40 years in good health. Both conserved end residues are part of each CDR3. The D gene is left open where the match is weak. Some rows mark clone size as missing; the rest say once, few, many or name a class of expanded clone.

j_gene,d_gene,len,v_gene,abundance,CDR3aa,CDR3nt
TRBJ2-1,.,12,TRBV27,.,CASSPQQDKQFF,TGTGCCAGCAGTCCGCAACAGGACAAGCAGTTCTTC
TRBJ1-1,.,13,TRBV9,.,CASSPQLGTEAFF,TGTGCCAGCAGCCCACAATTGGGCACTGAAGCTTTCTTT
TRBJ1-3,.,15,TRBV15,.,CATSRDTLPGNTIYF,TGTGCCACCAGCAGAGACACCCTCCCGGGAAACACCATATATTTT
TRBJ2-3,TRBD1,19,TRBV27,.,CASSPNTDLRDRDADTQYF,TGTGCCAGCAGTCCGAACACCGACCTTCGGGACAGGGATGCGGATACGCAGTATTTT
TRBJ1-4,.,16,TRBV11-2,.,CASSLGDRGTGEKLFF,TGTGCCAGCAGCTTAGGGGATCGGGGAACTGGGGAAAAACTGTTTTTT
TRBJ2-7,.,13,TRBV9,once,CASSVGPTYEQYF,TGTGCCAGCAGCGTAGGCCCGACCTACGAGCAGTACTTC
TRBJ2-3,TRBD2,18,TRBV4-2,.,CASSQEVREGPPADTQYF,TGTGCCAGCAGCCAAGAAGTGCGGGAGGGCCCTCCGGCAGATACGCAGTATTTT
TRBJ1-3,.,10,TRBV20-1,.,CSATGGTIYF,TGCAGTGCCACCGGGGGCACCATATATTTT
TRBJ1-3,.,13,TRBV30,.,CAWRGPSISTIYF,TGTGCCTGGAGGGGGCCCTCAATTTCCACCATATATTTT
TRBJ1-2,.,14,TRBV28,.,CASSKDGVRRGYTF,TGTGCCAGCAGTAAAGACGGGGTAAGGCGTGGCTACACCTTC
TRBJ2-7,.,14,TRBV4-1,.,CASSQAAGSLEQYF,TGCGCCAGCAGCCAAGCGGCAGGGAGTTTGGAGCAGTACTTC
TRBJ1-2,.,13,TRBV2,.,CASSLAVADGYTF,TGTGCCAGCAGCCTAGCGGTCGCGGATGGCTACACCTTC
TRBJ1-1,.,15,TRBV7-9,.,CASSGTTGPNTEAFF,TGTGCCAGCAGCGGGACGACAGGACCGAACACTGAAGCTTTCTTT
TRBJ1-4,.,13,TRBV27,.,CASSLRSWEKLFF,TGTGCCAGCAGTTTAAGGTCATGGGAAAAACTGTTTTTT
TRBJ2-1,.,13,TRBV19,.,CASRGEPTMEQFF,TGTGCCAGTAGAGGGGAACCTACAATGGAGCAGTTCTTC
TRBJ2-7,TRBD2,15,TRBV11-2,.,CASSSLAGSFYEQYF,TGTGCCAGCAGCTCGCTAGCGGGTTCCTTCTACGAGCAGTACTTC
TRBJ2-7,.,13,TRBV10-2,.,CASSDRFSYEQYF,TGCGCCAGCAGTGACAGATTCTCCTACGAGCAGTACTTC